The 11 T cell receptor beta chains listed next were all sequenced from one sample in a study of PD-L1 blockade in urothelial cancer. Data came from immunoSEQ multiplex PCR; TCRdb stores just in-frame clones and leaves some out. The data show more than 35,000 clones, approximately 78% seen once. This specimen consisted of PBMCs, obtained around atezolizumab (anti-PD-L1) treatment. Receptors originate from a man aged 65 to 85 with urothelial cancer.

This chain uses TRBV27 with TRBJ2-1; TRBD2 aligns across 11 bases. Unmatched junction bases numbered 9, after V lost 6 bases and J lost 8 bases. This CDR3 is 15 amino acids long. Germline V CDR1 and CDR2: MNHEY, SMNVEV (reference sequence). The CDR3 DNA reads as TGTGCCAGCAGCTATAGCGGGAGGGCCGTTGATGAGCAGTTCTTC. Protein sequence: CASSYSGRAVDEQFF.

The table lists this clone with a few counts. CDR3 DNA: TGCGCCAGCAGCCGGGGGACTAGCGGGTCTTTGGTAACAGATACGCAGTATTTT. Translation: CASSRGTSGSLVTDTQYF. The V and J genes are TRBV5-1 and TRBJ2-3, with 12 positions matching TRBD2. The V gene end was trimmed by 4 bases and the J gene end by 3 bases; junction bases not matched to a gene: 12. This CDR3 is 18 amino acids long. Germline lookup yields CDR1 SGHRS and CDR2 YFSETQ.

The chain combines TRBV27 with TRBJ2-2, with D perhaps matching TRBD1 (6 bases). Per the germline V gene, CDR1 is MNHEY and CDR2 is SMNVEV (reference sequence). The CDR3 has 15 residues. The ends were cut back, 4 bases at V and 5 bases at J, with 14 bases in the middle. The CDR3 here is CASSSLYRATGELFF. In nucleotides, the CDR3 is TGTGCCAGCAGTTCACTTTACAGGGCTACCGGGGAGCTGTTTTTT.

This chain links TRBV11-1 with TRBJ1-2; 8 bases are a match to TRBD1. This CDR3 region has 13 residues. The germline CDR1 and CDR2 sequences are SGHAT and FQDESV (reference sequence). Trimming removed 5 bases from V and 5 bases from J; junction bases left unmatched: 4. CDR3 coding DNA: TGTGCCAGCAGCCAGGACAGGGCATATGGCTACACCTTC. It translates to CASSQDRAYGYTF.

V usage is TRBV7-3 and J usage is TRBJ1-1, with D possibly TRBD1 on 6 matching bases. Germline CDR1 SGHTA, CDR2 FQGTGA. V lost 5 bases and J 5 bases, leaving 15 bases between the germline ends. The CDR3 runs 14 residues. The chain's CDR3 is CASSPDKGGTEAFF. For the CDR3, the DNA is TGTGCCAGCAGCCCGGACAAGGGGGGGACTGAAGCTTTCTTT.

This chain uses TRBV7-2 with TRBJ1-2; TRBD1 matches at 7 bases. Germline V gene lookup returns CDR1 SGHTA and CDR2 FQGNSA. Unmatched junction bases numbered 12, after V lost 5 bases and J lost 6 bases. This CDR3 spans 15 amino acids. The DNA of the CDR3 is TGTGCCAGCAGCCCCCGCAGGGGGAACTATGATGGCTACACCTTC. This encodes CASSPRRGNYDGYTF.

This clone turned up a few times. The chain joins TRBV7-3 to TRBJ2-2, with a weak D call TRBD1 (5 bases). This CDR3 region has 16 residues. Trimming pared 0 bases from V and 4 bases from J, leaving 12 bases between. Per germline, CDR1 SGHTA and CDR2 FQGTGA. CDR3 in DNA: TGTGCCAGCAGCTTAACGCTGGGGCTACCCACCGGGGAGCTGTTTTTT. It encodes CASSLTLGLPTGELFF.

V gene TRBV30 combines with J gene TRBJ1-2; tentatively, D is TRBD1 (6 bases). CDR1 is GTSNPN and CDR2 is SVGIG in the germline V gene (reference sequence). V lost 1 base and J 5 bases, leaving 11 bases between the germline ends. There are 13 residues in the CDR3. Here the CDR3 reads CAWSAGHRYGYTF. CDR3 bases: TGTGCCTGGAGTGCGGGACACCGGTATGGCTACACCTTC.

The CDR3 sequence is CASSLGLARDTQYF. CDR3 in DNA: TGTGCCAGCAGCTTAGGACTAGCGAGAGATACGCAGTATTTT. The J gene is TRBJ2-3, the V gene TRBV11-3, with 8 bases aligning to TRBD2. The germline V gene has CDR1 SGHNT and CDR2 YENEEA. With 1 base clipped from V and 5 bases from J, the junction kept 2 bases outside the gene matches. This CDR3 spans 14 amino acids.

The chain has TRBV7-8 and TRBJ1-2; weak D call: TRBD1 (5 bases). Germline values: CDR1 SGHVS, CDR2 FQNEAQ. The CDR3 length is 14 residues. V shed 5 bases and J shed 5 bases, with 15 bases lying between them. The CDR3 DNA follows: TGTGCCAGCAGCAGACCCGGGGGGAGGTATGGCTACACCTTC. Protein: CASSRPGGRYGYTF.

The chain employs TRBV27 and TRBJ2-1; 8 bases agree with TRBD2. Trimming took 6 bases from V and 0 from J; bases not matched to a gene: 13. Per the germline V gene, CDR1 is MNHEY and CDR2 is SMNVEV (reference sequence). This CDR3 contains 18 residues. CDR3 coding DNA: TGTGCCAGCAGCCACGGACAGCGGGCGGGGGGCTCCTACAATGAGCAGTTCTTC. As protein: CASSHGQRAGGSYNEQFF.